Each of the 18 T cell receptor beta chains below was sequenced from the same sample in a study of blood T cell repertoires in COVID-19. Profiled with immunoSEQ multiplex PCR; TCRdb holds only in-frame clones, not every one. The sample lists about 110,000 clones, about nine tenths seen once, with over 2% in the top ten. Material: peripheral blood. These receptors all stem from a human donor in a cohort sampled during active COVID-19.

The CDR3 nucleotides are TGTGCCACCCCGGGAACGGCGCAAGAGACCCAGTACTTC. Translating gives CATPGTAQETQYF. V usage is TRBV24-1 and J usage is TRBJ2-5; perhaps TRBD2 as D (5 bases). Per germline, CDR1 KGHDR and CDR2 SFDVKD. The CDR3 totals 13 residues. Trimming took 9 bases from V and 2 from J, leaving 12 bases between them.

The genes are TRBV28 and TRBJ1-6, with D possibly being TRBD1 (5 bases). The CDR3 has 15 residues. The germline V gene encodes CDR1 MDHEN and CDR2 SYDVKM. V was pared by 4 bases and J by 0 bases, with 7 bases between. CDR3 nucleotide sequence: TGTGCCAGCAGTTGGACAAGCTCCTATAATTCACCCCTCCACTTT. This gives the protein CASSWTSSYNSPLHF.

This clone has only one observation. V and J are TRBV19 and TRBJ2-1, with D uncertain. This CDR3 is 14 amino acids long. Per the germline V gene, CDR1 is LNHDA and CDR2 is SQIVND (reference sequence). Deletions cut 8 bases from V and 4 bases from J, with 15 bases between. CDR3 residues: CASSLVIGYNEQFF. In nucleotides, the CDR3 is TGTGCCAGTTCTCTAGTCATAGGATACAATGAGCAGTTCTTC.

This clone was seen a single time. The V gene is TRBV19, the J gene TRBJ1-5; no reliable D call. Trimming cost V 5 bases and J 2 bases, with 10 bases left between them. Germline V CDR1 and CDR2: LNHDA, SQIVND (reference sequence). This CDR3 contains 14 residues. CDR3 DNA sequence: TGTGCCAGTAGTTATCAGGCAGGCAATCAGCCCCAGCATTTT. Its translation is CASSYQAGNQPQHF.

The V call is TRBV2, the J call TRBJ1-2; D is unresolved. V lost 0 bases, J lost 2 bases, and 7 bases lay in between. This CDR3 is built from 14 residues. The germline CDR1 and CDR2 sequences are SNHLY and FYNNEI. The CDR3 is CASSEARVNYGYTF. DNA of the CDR3: TGTGCCAGCAGTGAAGCGCGAGTCAACTATGGCTACACCTTC.

In this sample, this clone turned up once. The chain uses TRBV29-1 and TRBJ2-3; 10 bases align to TRBD2. Germline V CDR1 and CDR2: SQVTM, ANQGSEA. The trim removed 8 bases at V and 2 bases at J, leaving 10 bases unmatched. This CDR3 has 15 amino acids. The CDR3 loop is CSLTGSGGATDTQYF. CDR3 bases: TGCAGCCTCACGGGCAGCGGGGGGGCCACAGATACGCAGTATTTT.

The rearrangement links TRBV9 to TRBJ2-1; TRBD2 matches 10 bases. CDR3 length equals 17 residues. V was clipped by 3 bases and J by 1 base; unmatched bases: 7. CDR1 SGDLS and CDR2 YYNGEE come from the germline V gene. The CDR3 is CASSAHFSGGSYNEQFF. For the CDR3, the DNA is TGTGCCAGCAGCGCCCACTTTAGCGGGGGGTCCTACAATGAGCAGTTCTTC.

The genes are TRBV7-2 and TRBJ1-2; 7 bases match TRBD1. The CDR3 has 15 amino acids. The J segment lost 0 bases and the V segment lost 5 bases, leaving 6 bases of the junction unmatched. Germline loops: CDR1 SGHTA, CDR2 FQGNSA. The CDR3 DNA reads TGTGCCAGCAGCGCGTCCGGGACAGCTAACTATGGCTACACCTTC. It translates to CASSASGTANYGYTF.

The J gene is TRBJ1-5, the V gene TRBV28, with TRBD1 matching 9 bases. The J segment lost 4 bases and the V segment lost 6 bases, leaving 7 bases of the junction unmatched. Germline CDR1 and CDR2: MDHEN and SYDVKM. The CDR3 spans 15 residues. CDR3 nucleotides: TGTGCCAGCAGCCGGGCCGGGACAGGGAATCAGCCCCAGCATTTT. Translation gives CASSRAGTGNQPQHF.

V and J are TRBV6-2 or TRBV6-3 and TRBJ2-3; 7 bases are a match to TRBD2. Germline loops: CDR1 MNHEY, CDR2 SVGEGT. CDR3 length equals 18 residues. J was trimmed by 4 bases and V by 4 bases; bases with no gene match: 17. CDR3 DNA: TGTGCCAGCAGTTTCGCGCTTTCTGGCGGGAGCGGGGCAGATACGCAGTATTTT. Its translation: CASSFALSGGSGADTQYF.

This clone turned up a few times. The V gene is TRBV5-1, the J gene TRBJ1-1; D is ambiguous. Deletions cut 4 bases from V and 0 bases from J, with 22 bases between. Germline V gene data show CDR1 as SGHRS and CDR2 as YFSETQ. CDR3 length: 18 amino acids. The CDR3 region has the DNA TGCGCCAGCAGCCCGTTATACTCGGCAGGAACCCTGAACACTGAAGCTTTCTTT. It specifies CASSPLYSAGTLNTEAFF.

The chain uses TRBV5-4 and TRBJ2-7; 12 bases are a match to TRBD1. V trimming: 3 bases; J trimming: 6 bases; junction bases outside the gene matches: 7. This CDR3 spans 15 amino acids. Germline loops: CDR1 SGHNT, CDR2 YYREEE (reference sequence). CDR3 region: CASSWPGQGASEQYF. As DNA, the CDR3 is TGTGCCAGCAGCTGGCCGGGACAGGGGGCTTCCGAGCAGTACTTC.

The chain carries TRBV5-6 and TRBJ2-3, with 9 bases identical to TRBD2. From germline, CDR1 is SGHDT and CDR2 YYEEEE. The CDR3 extends over 18 amino acids. Trimming took 0 bases from V and 0 from J; bases not matched to a gene: 8. CDR3 loop: CASSLVGSGGYSTDTQYF. In nucleotides, the CDR3 is TGTGCCAGCAGCTTGGTTGGTAGCGGGGGCTATAGCACAGATACGCAGTATTTT.

CDR3 sequence (DNA): TGCGCCAGCAGTGACGAACAGGAGAACTCCTACGAGCAGTACTTC. Protein: CASSDEQENSYEQYF. The genes are TRBV10-1 and TRBJ2-7; D may be TRBD1 (5 bases). V lost 3 bases to trimming and J lost 0 bases, with 12 bases between them. Germline V gene data show CDR1 as WNHNN and CDR2 as SYGVQD (reference sequence). There are 15 residues in the CDR3.

The chain carries TRBV4-1 and TRBJ2-5; 7 nucleotides align to TRBD2. CDR1 and CDR2 (germline): MGHRA, YSYEKL. After removal of 1 base from V and 5 bases from J, the junction contained 10 bases not matched to a gene. The CDR3 has 16 amino acids. DNA for the CDR3: TGCGCCAGCAGCCAAGTCTTAGTGGGGGGGGATGAGACCCAGTACTTC. Protein product: CASSQVLVGGDETQYF.

The V and J genes are TRBV5-1 and TRBJ1-4; 10 bases match TRBD1. The germline V gene has CDR1 SGHRS and CDR2 YFSETQ. The CDR3 runs to 16 residues. The junction had 6 bases not matched to a gene; V was cut back by 3 bases and J by 4 bases. The DNA for the CDR3 is TGCGCCAGCAGCTCGACAGGGGGCAGTAATAATGAAAAACTGTTTTTT. Its protein is CASSSTGGSNNEKLFF.

The chain uses TRBV28 and TRBJ2-1; TRBD1 might be the D (6 bases). V was clipped by 3 bases and J by 6 bases, with 12 bases between them. Germline loops: CDR1 MDHEN, CDR2 SYDVKM. The length of the CDR3 is 14 residues. The DNA for the CDR3 is TGTGCCAGCAGTTTCTCGACAGGTCTCAATGAGCAGTTCTTC. Translating gives CASSFSTGLNEQFF.

The chain links TRBV4-2 to TRBJ2-5; TRBD2 agrees at 9 bases. Trimming removed 4 bases from V and 1 base from J; junction bases left unmatched: 7. CDR1 is LGHNA, CDR2 YNFKEQ, per germline. This CDR3 spans 16 amino acids. The CDR3 nucleotides are TGTGCCAGCAGCCCAGATCTAGCGGGGCTCCAAGAGACCCAGTACTTC. This codes for CASSPDLAGLQETQYF.